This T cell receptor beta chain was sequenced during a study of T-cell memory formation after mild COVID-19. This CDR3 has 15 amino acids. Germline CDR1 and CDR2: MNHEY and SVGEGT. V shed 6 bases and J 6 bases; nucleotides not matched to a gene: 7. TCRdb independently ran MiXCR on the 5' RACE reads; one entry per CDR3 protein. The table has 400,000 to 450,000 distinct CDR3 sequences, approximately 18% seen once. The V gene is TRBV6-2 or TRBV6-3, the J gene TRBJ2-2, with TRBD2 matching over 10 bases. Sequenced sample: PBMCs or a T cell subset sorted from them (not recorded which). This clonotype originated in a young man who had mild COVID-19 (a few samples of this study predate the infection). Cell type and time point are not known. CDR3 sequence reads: CASRSSGGAPGELFF. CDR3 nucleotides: TGTGCCAGCAGGTCCAGCGGGGGGGCCCCCGGGGAGCTGTTTTTT.